These T cell receptor beta chains were read from a single sample in a study of CD8+CD57+ T cells in acquired aplastic anemia. TCRdb re-called the reads through MiXCR, storing one row per CDR3 protein. Of about 190,000 distinct CDR3 sequences in the sample, less than 65% were seen once. Sequenced: sorted CD4+, CD8+, or CD8+CD57+ T cells (not recorded which) from PBMCs. These receptors originate from a human donor in good health, serving as a control. The CDR3 runs from the conserved cysteine through the conserved F or W.

CASSGPLSNQPQHF	TRBV2	TRBJ1-5
CASSLSRSSYNEQFF	TRBV7-2	TRBJ2-1
CASDGGTGFSPLHF	TRBV2	TRBJ1-6
CSARWETDTQYF	TRBV20-1	TRBJ2-3
CASSTSGGYDSPLHF	TRBV18	TRBJ1-6
CASSQDSRFDYGYTF	TRBV4-2	TRBJ1-2
CASSIMGGLETEAFF	TRBV19	TRBJ1-1
CATSPGLGRPQHF	TRBV24-1	TRBJ1-5
CSARGVYEQYF	TRBV20-1	TRBJ2-7
CSARARSGTGPHEAFF	TRBV20-1	TRBJ1-1
CSARGGTGHYEQYF	TRBV20-1	TRBJ2-7
CASSYRDTQYF	TRBV28	TRBJ2-3
CASSLRQGDSEQYF	TRBV2	TRBJ2-7
CASSTGRQPQHF	TRBV19	TRBJ1-5
CASSYAVGGVGITYEQYF	TRBV6-6	TRBJ2-7
CASSPVTGTGF	TRBV7-9	TRBJ2-2
CASSSRDSTNTGELFF	TRBV7-6	TRBJ2-2
CASSLGLGTSSEQYF	TRBV7-2	TRBJ2-7
CASSESTGVQFF	TRBV10-1	TRBJ2-1
CAISDRRRQNTEAFF	TRBV10-3	TRBJ1-1
CASSEGRQSVGEETQYF	TRBV25-1	TRBJ2-5
CSASDRGGGSQETQYF	TRBV20-1	TRBJ2-5
CANQGGTQGTQYF	TRBV7-3	TRBJ2-5
CASSLVPQGADTQCF	TRBV9	TRBJ2-3
CASSDRTSNQPQHF	TRBV12-3/TRBV12-4	TRBJ1-5
CASSPAGLPEQYF	TRBV6-5	TRBJ2-7
CASSFLGGVYNEQFF	TRBV5-1	TRBJ2-1
CASSDGTSNQPQHF	TRBV12-3/TRBV12-4	TRBJ1-5
CASNAGTGEFF	TRBV5-4	TRBJ2-1
CASSAGTDTQYF	TRBV12-3/TRBV12-4	TRBJ2-3
CASSLVGGAAPLHF	TRBV5-1	TRBJ1-6
CSARRLAGDQETQYF	TRBV20-1	TRBJ2-5
CASSHRTGVGETQYF	TRBV19	TRBJ2-5
CSARSGRQPLNSPLHF	TRBV20-1	TRBJ1-6
CATSRIPPGRSMWPQHF	TRBV15	TRBJ1-5
CASSLSGGSNTGELFF	TRBV7-8	TRBJ2-2
CASSEAPRTAYEQYF	TRBV2	TRBJ2-7
CSVGEGSGNTIYF	TRBV29-1	TRBJ1-3
CASSRNRGGNQPQHF	TRBV7-6	TRBJ1-5
CSARGVGATEAFF	TRBV20-1	TRBJ1-1
CSASPPRGAFF	TRBV20-1	TRBJ1-1
CASSRGLGWADTQYF	TRBV25-1	TRBJ2-3
CASSALGGEKLFF	TRBV10-2	TRBJ1-4
CATRGGTTEAFF	TRBV24-1	TRBJ1-1
CASSELSAYNEQFF	TRBV2	TRBJ2-1
CASSLAHLGTEAFF	TRBV7-9	TRBJ1-1
CASSQEFRESTEAFF	TRBV7-2	TRBJ1-1
CASSPDRGPYGYTF	TRBV7-2	TRBJ1-2
CASSLTGMGGGYTF	TRBV19	TRBJ1-2